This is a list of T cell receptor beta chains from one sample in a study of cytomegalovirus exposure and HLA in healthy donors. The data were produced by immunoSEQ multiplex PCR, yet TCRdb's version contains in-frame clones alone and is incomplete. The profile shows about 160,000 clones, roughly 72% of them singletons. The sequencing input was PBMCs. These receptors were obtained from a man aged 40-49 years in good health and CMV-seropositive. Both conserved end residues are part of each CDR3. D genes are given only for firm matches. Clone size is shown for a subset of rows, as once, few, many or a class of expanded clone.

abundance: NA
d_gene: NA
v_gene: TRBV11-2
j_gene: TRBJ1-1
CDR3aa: CASSFGSWGGTEAFF
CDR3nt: TGTGCCAGCAGCTTCGGGAGTTGGGGGGGCACTGAAGCTTTCTTT

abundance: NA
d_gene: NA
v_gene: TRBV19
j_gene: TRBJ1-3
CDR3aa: CASSIPGRLGNTIYF
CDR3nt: TGTGCCAGTAGTATCCCCGGCAGACTCGGAAACACCATATATTTT

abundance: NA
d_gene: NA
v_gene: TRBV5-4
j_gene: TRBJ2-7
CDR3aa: CASSLDSFEQYF
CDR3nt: TGTGCCAGCAGCTTAGATAGCTTCGAGCAGTACTTC

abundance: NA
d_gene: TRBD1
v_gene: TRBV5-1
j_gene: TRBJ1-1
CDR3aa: CASSLRGGNEAFF
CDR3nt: TGCGCCAGCAGCCTGAGAGGGGGCAACGAAGCTTTCTTT

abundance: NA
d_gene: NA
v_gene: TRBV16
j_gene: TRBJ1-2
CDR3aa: CASSQSGDSGYTF
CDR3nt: TGTGCCAGCAGCCAATCAGGAGACTCCGGCTACACCTTC

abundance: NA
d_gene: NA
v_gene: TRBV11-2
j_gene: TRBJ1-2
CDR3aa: CASRDETAPYGYTF
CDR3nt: TGTGCCAGCAGGGACGAGACAGCGCCCTATGGCTACACCTTC

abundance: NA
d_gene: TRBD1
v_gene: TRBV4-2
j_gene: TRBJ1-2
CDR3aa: CASSQEGQGVYGYTF
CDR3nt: TGTGCCAGCAGCCAAGAAGGACAGGGTGTCTATGGCTACACCTTC

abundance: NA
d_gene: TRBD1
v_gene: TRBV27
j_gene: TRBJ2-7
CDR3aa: CASSSPLTGGSYEQYF
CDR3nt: TGTGCCAGCAGTTCCCCTCTGACAGGGGGTAGCTACGAGCAGTACTTC

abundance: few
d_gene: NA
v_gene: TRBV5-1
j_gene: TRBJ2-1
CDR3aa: CASSLGLSSYNEQFF
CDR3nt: TGCGCCAGCAGCCTGGGTCTTAGCTCCTACAATGAGCAGTTCTTC

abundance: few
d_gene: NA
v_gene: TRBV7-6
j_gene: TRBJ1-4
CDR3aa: CASSLEPLQGFGEKLFF
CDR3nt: TGTGCCAGCAGCTTAGAACCCCTCCAGGGGTTTGGTGAAAAACTGTTTTTT

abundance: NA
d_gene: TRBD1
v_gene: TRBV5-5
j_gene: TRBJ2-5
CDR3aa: CASSLEGGRETQYF
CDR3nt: TGTGCCAGCAGCTTGGAAGGGGGCCGAGAGACCCAGTACTTC

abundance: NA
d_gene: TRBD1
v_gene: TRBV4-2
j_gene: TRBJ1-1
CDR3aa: CASSQVRTGGTEAFF
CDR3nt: TGTGCCAGCAGCCAAGTCCGGACAGGGGGGACTGAAGCTTTCTTT

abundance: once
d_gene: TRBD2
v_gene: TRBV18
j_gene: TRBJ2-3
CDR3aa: CASSPAISGGIPSTDTQYF
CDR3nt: TGTGCCAGCTCACCAGCGATTAGCGGGGGGATTCCTAGCACAGATACGCAGTATTTT

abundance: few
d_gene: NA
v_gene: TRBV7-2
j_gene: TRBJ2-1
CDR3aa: CASSFIGGSKDEQFF
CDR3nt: TGTGCCAGCAGCTTCATTGGAGGTTCTAAGGATGAGCAGTTCTTC

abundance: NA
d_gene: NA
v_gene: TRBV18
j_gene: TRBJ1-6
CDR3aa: CASSPGGGGNSPLHF
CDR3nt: TGTGCCAGCTCTCCGGGGGGGGGCGGCAATTCACCCCTCCACTTT